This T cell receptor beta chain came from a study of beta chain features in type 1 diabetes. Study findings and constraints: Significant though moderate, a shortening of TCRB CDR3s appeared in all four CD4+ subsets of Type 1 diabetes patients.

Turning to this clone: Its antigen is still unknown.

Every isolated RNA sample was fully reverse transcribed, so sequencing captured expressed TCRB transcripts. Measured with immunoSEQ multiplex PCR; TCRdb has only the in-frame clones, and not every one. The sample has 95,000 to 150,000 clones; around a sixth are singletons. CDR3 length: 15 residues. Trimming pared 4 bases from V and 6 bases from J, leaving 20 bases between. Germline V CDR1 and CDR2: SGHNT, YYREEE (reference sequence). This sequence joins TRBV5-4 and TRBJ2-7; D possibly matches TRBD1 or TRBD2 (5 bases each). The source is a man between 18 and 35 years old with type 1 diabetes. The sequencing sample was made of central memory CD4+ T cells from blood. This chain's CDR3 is CASSQDRASQGEQYF. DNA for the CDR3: TGTGCCAGCAGCCAAGATCGGGCTAGCCAGGGCGAGCAGTACTTC.